A single sample gave rise to the 21 T cell receptor beta chains below, sequenced in a study of cytomegalovirus exposure and HLA in healthy donors. With 60 Vbeta and 13 Jbeta primers, the PCR was carried out. The method was immunoSEQ multiplex PCR; TCRdb's version includes in-frame clones alone and lacks a portion of them. The data contain 130,000 to 150,000 clones, about 80% of them seen just once; the ten biggest clones take up roughly 4.5%. Sequencing used PBMCs. These TCRs come from a man aged 40-49 years in good health and CMV-seropositive.

The J gene is TRBJ2-1, the V gene TRBV4-3; 7 nucleotides agree with TRBD2. From germline, CDR1 is LGHNA and CDR2 YSLEER. Trimming cost V 4 bases and J 9 bases; bases outside gene matches: 12. The CDR3 loop spans 15 amino acids. CDR3 amino acids: CASSPGVAGSIEQFF. CDR3 sequence (DNA): TGCGCCAGCAGCCCCGGGGTAGCGGGTTCAATTGAGCAGTTCTTC.

The gene calls are TRBV30 and TRBJ2-1; 11 nucleotides align to TRBD2. The CDR3 contains 15 residues. In germline, CDR1 is GTSNPN, CDR2 SVGIG (reference sequence). The ends lost 3 bases at V and 3 bases at J; junction bases unmatched: 4. CDR3 sequence reads: CAWRLTSGSYNEQFF. In nucleotides, the CDR3 is TGTGCCTGGAGACTTACTAGCGGGAGCTACAATGAGCAGTTCTTC.

CDR3 coding DNA: TGTGCCACACGACTGTCCAGAGCTAGCGGCGGGGAGCTGTTTTTT. Translating it yields CATRLSRASGGELFF. The V call is TRBV2, the J call TRBJ2-2, with 7 bases aligning to TRBD2. This CDR3 contains 15 residues. Trimming took 10 bases from V and 7 from J; bases not matched to a gene: 15. Germline lookup yields CDR1 SNHLY and CDR2 FYNNEI.

The rearrangement uses TRBV18 and TRBJ2-2, with D possibly being TRBD1 (6 bases). Germline V gives CDR1 KGHSH, CDR2 LQKENI. The CDR3 runs 15 residues. V lost 9 bases, J lost 0 bases, and 14 bases lay in between. CDR3 region: CASHGQLANTGELFF. In DNA form, the CDR3 reads TGTGCCAGTCATGGACAGCTCGCGAACACCGGGGAGCTGTTTTTT. Full variable domain (missing parts from reference TRBV18 and TRBJ2-2): NAGVMQNPRHLVRRRGQEARLRCSPMKGHSHVYWYRQLPEEGLKFMVYLQKENIIDESGMPKERFSAEFPKEGPSILRIQQVVRGDSAAYFCASHGQLANTGELFFGEGSRLTVL.

The chain is built from TRBV19 and TRBJ2-7; D is possibly TRBD2 (5 bases). CDR3 length equals 15 residues. The germline V and J ends were trimmed by 3 bases and 1 base, with 13 bases remaining between them. The germline V gene has CDR1 LNHDA and CDR2 SQIVND (reference sequence). The CDR3, as DNA: TGTGCCAGTAGTATGGGGAGCGGAATGTCCTACGAGCAGTACTTC. Translated: CASSMGSGMSYEQYF.

The chain couples TRBV5-1 to TRBJ1-2, with D uncertain. Germline V gene lookup returns CDR1 SGHRS and CDR2 YFSETQ. Trimming shortened V by 1 base and J by 5 bases, and 9 bases separated the two germline ends. The CDR3 runs 13 residues. The CDR3 nucleotides read TGCGCCAGCAGCTTGAGTCCACAATATGGCTACACCTTC. Translated: CASSLSPQYGYTF. Supplemented by reference TRBV5-1 and TRBJ1-2, the full variable domain reads KAGVTQTPRYLIKTRGQQVTLSCSPISGHRSVSWYQQTPGQGLQFLFEYFSETQRNKGNFPGRFSGRQFSNSRSEMNVSTLELGDSALYLCASSLSPQYGYTFGSGTRLTVV.

This clone showed up just a few times. The V gene is TRBV5-1, the J gene TRBJ2-7; TRBD1 agrees at 10 bases. The CDR3 totals 13 residues. The germline V gene has CDR1 SGHRS and CDR2 YFSETQ. V lost 7 bases, J lost 3 bases, and 4 bases stayed unmatched. CDR3 nucleotide sequence: TGCGCCAGCGGGACAGGGGAAATCTACGAGCAGTACTTC. This sequence encodes CASGTGEIYEQYF.

This chain links TRBV7-9 with TRBJ1-2; TRBD1 matches 7 bases. Germline assignment: CDR1 SEHNR and CDR2 FQNEAQ (reference sequence). CDR3 length: 14 amino acids. V dropped 5 bases and J dropped 8; count of bases not matched to a gene: 11. The CDR3 region is CASSRYDRVGGYTF. The DNA for the CDR3 is TGTGCCAGCAGCAGATACGACAGGGTAGGAGGCTACACCTTC.

The chain recombines TRBV14 with TRBJ2-7, with 8 positions matching TRBD1. CDR3 length equals 14 residues. The germline gives CDR1 SGHDN, CDR2 FVKESK. Trimming removed 4 bases from V and 5 bases from J; junction bases left unmatched: 7. CDR3 residues: CASSRPGQGNEQYF. CDR3 DNA: TGTGCCAGCAGCCGTCCTGGACAGGGAAACGAGCAGTACTTC.

In this sample, this clone turned up a few times. This rearrangement joins TRBV6-5 to TRBJ2-3; 7 bases are a match to TRBD2. The CDR3 runs 15 residues. V lost 2 bases to trimming and J lost 8 bases; unmatched junction nucleotides: 10. The germline CDR1 and CDR2 sequences are MNHEY and SVGAGI. Here the CDR3 reads CASSYRREPAVTQYF. For the CDR3, the DNA is TGTGCCAGCAGTTACCGGCGGGAGCCTGCAGTTACGCAGTATTTT.

This chain uses TRBV11-2 with TRBJ2-7; 9 bases are shared with TRBD1. Germline V gene data show CDR1 as SGHAT and CDR2 as FQNNGV. The CDR3 is made up of 17 amino acids. V shed 3 bases and J 5 bases; nucleotides not matched to a gene: 14. CDR3 amino acids: CASSFHFGDRAYNEQYF. The CDR3 coding sequence is TGTGCCAGCAGCTTCCATTTCGGGGACAGGGCTTACAACGAGCAGTACTTC.

The V call is TRBV7-8, the J call TRBJ2-7, with 7 nucleotides matching TRBD2. The germline CDR1 and CDR2 sequences are SGHVS and FQNEAQ. The ends lost 5 bases at V and 4 bases at J; junction bases unmatched: 11. The CDR3 totals 15 residues. CDR3 sequence reads: CASSLWGGSNYEQYF. CDR3 DNA: TGTGCCAGCAGCCTCTGGGGGGGGAGTAATTACGAGCAGTACTTC.

The chain combines TRBV2 with TRBJ1-2, with D possibly TRBD1 on 5 matching bases. CDR3 length: 13 residues. Trimming removed 5 bases at V and 4 bases at J, with 11 bases between. CDR1 is SNHLY, CDR2 FYNNEI, per germline. CDR3 sequence reads: CASSFRVSYGYTF. For the CDR3, the DNA is TGTGCCAGCAGTTTCAGGGTTAGCTATGGCTACACCTTC.

For this clone: Within the sample, other DNA sequences also encode this same CDR3. This chain links TRBV28 with TRBJ2-5, with D uncertain. Trimming left V 2 bases short and J 5 bases short, with 6 bases between. The germline V gene encodes CDR1 MDHEN and CDR2 SYDVKM. This CDR3 is 12 amino acids long. The CDR3 loop reads CASSLLRETQYF. CDR3 nucleotide sequence: TGTGCCAGCAGTTTACTTCGTGAGACCCAGTACTTC.

This sequence joins TRBV7-3 and TRBJ2-3, with D perhaps matching TRBD2 (5 bases). V was pared by 8 bases and J by 6 bases, with 12 bases between. CDR1 is SGHTA, CDR2 FQGTGA, per germline. The CDR3 covers 12 residues. The CDR3 DNA is TGTGCCAGCTCAGCGGTAGGGGATACGCAGTATTTT. Translating gives CASSAVGDTQYF.

This clone was seen once. The chain recombines TRBV4-3 with TRBJ2-3; 8 nucleotides align to TRBD1. CDR1 and CDR2 (germline): LGHNA, YSLEER. This CDR3 has 14 amino acids. Trimming at V came to 6 bases and at J to 4 bases, leaving 6 bases not matched to a gene. CDR3 loop: CASRPGGDADTQYF. The CDR3 DNA follows: TGCGCCAGCAGGCCAGGGGGCGATGCAGATACGCAGTATTTT.

V usage is TRBV29-1 and J usage is TRBJ1-2; D might be TRBD1 (6 bases). V was shortened by 5 bases and J by 3 bases, with 13 bases between the two germline ends. The length of the CDR3 is 13 residues. Germline assignment: CDR1 SQVTM and CDR2 ANQGSEA. The CDR3 reads CSVRTGQDYGYTF. As DNA, the CDR3 is TGCAGCGTTCGTACAGGGCAGGACTATGGCTACACCTTC. Based on the CDR3 plus reference TRBV29-1 and TRBJ1-2, the full variable domain is SAVISQKPSRDICQRGTSLTIQCQVDSQVTMMFWYRQQPGQSLTLIATANQGSEATYESGFVIDKFPISRPNLTFSTLTVSNMSPEDSSIYLCSVRTGQDYGYTFGSGTRLTVV.

In nucleotides, the CDR3 is TGTGCCAGCAGATGGACAAGTGATTCACCCCTCCACTTT. It encodes CASRWTSDSPLHF. The chain has TRBV6-5 and TRBJ1-6; D might be TRBD1 (5 bases). This CDR3 has 13 amino acids. Trimming shortened V by 6 bases and J by 8 bases, and 11 bases separated the two germline ends. Germline CDR1 is MNHEY and CDR2 is SVGAGI.

This clone showed up just a few times. The chain links TRBV11-2 to TRBJ1-4; D remains ambiguous. The CDR3 runs 14 residues. V was trimmed by 3 bases and J by 8 bases, leaving 13 bases between them. Germline loops: CDR1 SGHAT, CDR2 FQNNGV. The CDR3 DNA reads as TGTGCCAGCAGCTTTTCTGTTGAGGGAGAAAAACTGTTTTTT. Translated: CASSFSVEGEKLFF.

The chain is built from TRBV5-4 and TRBJ2-7; 8 nucleotides line up with TRBD2. The CDR3 spans 15 residues. Germline loops: CDR1 SGHNT, CDR2 YYREEE (reference sequence). J was trimmed by 1 base and V by 4 bases; bases with no gene match: 7. The CDR3 sequence is CASSPPGGESYEQYF. DNA for the CDR3: TGTGCCAGCAGCCCCCCCGGGGGGGAGTCCTACGAGCAGTACTTC. The variable domain in full, completed from reference TRBV5-4 and TRBJ2-7, reads ETGVTQSPTHLIKTRGQQVTLRCSSQSGHNTVSWYQQALGQGPQFIFQYYREEENGRGNFPPRFSGLQFPNYSSELNVNALELDDSALYLCASSPPGGESYEQYFGPGTRLTVT.

The chain employs TRBV7-2 and TRBJ2-5, with 12 bases lining up with TRBD2. Germline trimming cut 5 bases from V and 5 bases from J; bases unmatched to any gene: 9. Per germline, CDR1 SGHTA and CDR2 FQGNSA. The CDR3 length is 16 residues. The CDR3 reads CASSRSSGRAWETQYF. In DNA, the CDR3 is TGTGCCAGCAGCCGTTCTAGCGGGAGGGCCTGGGAGACCCAGTACTTC.